These T cell receptor beta chains were read from a single sample in a study of PD-1 blockade in classical Hodgkin lymphoma. Clones were read by immunoSEQ multiplex PCR, and TCRdb kept only the in-frame ones, dropping some. The table includes more than 40,000 clones, about three quarters detected once. Sequenced here: peripheral blood mononuclear cells (PBMCs), sampled before the fourth cycle of nivolumab. Receptors originate from a human donor with classical Hodgkin lymphoma. The CDR3 runs from the conserved cysteine through the conserved F or W. The D gene is left open where the match is weak. Expanded clones are given a class, and other clones once, few, many or no size at all.

j_call | d_call | v_call | clone_size | cdr3_aa | cdr3_nt
TRBJ2-1 | TRBD1 | TRBV5-1 | . | CASSEGQGRSYDNEQFF | TGCGCCAGCAGCGAGGGACAGGGTAGGTCGTACGACAATGAGCAGTTCTTC
TRBJ2-1 | . | TRBV6-1 | few | CAIDHNEQFF | TGTGCCATAGATCACAATGAGCAGTTCTTC
TRBJ1-5 | . | TRBV19 | . | CASSIGGNRRDQPQHF | TGTGCCAGTAGTATAGGTGGGAACAGGCGGGATCAGCCCCAGCATTTT
TRBJ1-5 | . | TRBV6-5 | . | CASSYSEGGQPQHF | TGTGCCAGCAGTTACTCGGAGGGGGGTCAGCCCCAGCATTTT
TRBJ1-3 | . | TRBV7-3 | . | CASSPQAGNTIYF | TGTGCCAGCAGCCCCCAAGCTGGAAACACCATATATTTT
TRBJ2-5 | . | TRBV5-1 | . | CASSSRVFQETQYF | TGCGCCAGCAGCTCAAGGGTTTTCCAAGAGACCCAGTACTTC
TRBJ2-7 | . | TRBV6-5 | . | CASSYSLTGAYEQYF | TGTGCCAGCAGTTACTCATTGACAGGAGCCTACGAGCAGTACTTC
TRBJ1-4 | . | TRBV2 | . | CASSSDYSEKLFF | TGTGCCAGCAGCTCCGATTATAGTGAAAAACTGTTTTTT
TRBJ1-1 | TRBD1 | TRBV7-8 | medium-sized | CASSRLITGQGNTEAFF | TGTGCCAGCAGCCGGCTGATAACCGGACAGGGAAACACTGAAGCTTTCTTT
TRBJ1-5 | TRBD1 | TRBV10-3 | . | CAISDSGQGGNQPQHF | TGTGCCATCAGTGATTCTGGACAGGGGGGAAATCAGCCCCAGCATTTT
TRBJ1-2 | TRBD1 | TRBV6-5 | . | CASSYFDRGLGYTF | TGTGCCAGCAGTTACTTCGACAGGGGGCTAGGCTACACCTTC
TRBJ1-1 | . | TRBV18 | . | CASSPPALMNTEAFF | TGTGCCAGCTCACCACCTGCTCTCATGAACACTGAAGCTTTCTTT
TRBJ2-5 | . | TRBV29-1 | once | CSVPDSQTQETQYF | TGCAGCGTTCCCGACAGTCAGACACAAGAGACCCAGTACTTC
TRBJ1-1 | . | TRBV11-3 | . | CASRKNTEAFF | TGTGCCAGCAGGAAGAACACTGAAGCTTTCTTT
TRBJ1-1 | . | TRBV5-1 | . | CASSPGDTEAFF | TGCGCCAGCAGCCCAGGGGACACTGAAGCTTTCTTT
TRBJ2-5 | TRBD1 | TRBV7-2 | . | CASSYQQGAETQYF | TGTGCCAGCAGCTACCAACAGGGGGCAGAGACCCAGTACTTC
TRBJ2-1 | TRBD1 | TRBV28 | . | CASSLGTARGEQFF | TGTGCCAGCAGTTTGGGGACAGCCCGCGGTGAGCAGTTCTTC
TRBJ2-3 | TRBD2 | TRBV18 | . | CASSPTLAGRWDTQYF | TGTGCCAGCTCACCAACTCTAGCGGGGCGGTGGGATACGCAGTATTTT
TRBJ1-2 | . | TRBV7-9 | . | CASSLDGGGGYTF | TGTGCCAGCAGCTTAGACGGGGGAGGTGGCTACACCTTC
TRBJ2-3 | TRBD2 | TRBV29-1 | . | CSADLGLVPDTQYF | TGCAGCGCCGACCTCGGACTAGTTCCAGATACGCAGTATTTT
TRBJ1-6 | . | TRBV2 | . | CARRRVAGNSPLHF | TGTGCCAGAAGAAGGGTTGCGGGTAATTCACCCCTCCACTTT
TRBJ1-2 | TRBD1 | TRBV10-3 | few | CAYGGQHGYTF | TGTGCTTACGGGGGACAGCACGGCTACACCTTC
TRBJ2-2 | TRBD1 | TRBV7-2 | . | CASSMRQGGTGELFF | TGTGCCAGCAGCATGAGACAGGGCGGCACCGGGGAGCTGTTTTTT
TRBJ1-2 | . | TRBV4-3 | . | CASSQDRKGHYGYTF | TGCGCCAGCAGCCAAGATCGAAAGGGCCACTATGGCTACACCTTC
TRBJ2-2 | TRBD1 | TRBV5-1 | . | CASSTTGVTGELFF | TGCGCCAGCAGCACGACAGGGGTCACCGGGGAGCTGTTTTTT
TRBJ1-2 | . | TRBV11-2 | . | CASSLRGDLDYGYTF | TGTGCCAGCAGCTTAAGGGGAGACCTAGACTATGGCTACACCTTC
TRBJ1-2 | . | TRBV19 | . | CASSRQGSYGYTF | TGTGCCAGTAGTAGGCAGGGGAGCTATGGCTACACCTTC
TRBJ1-2 | . | TRBV7-2 | . | CASSLTTGGRGGYTF | TGTGCCAGCAGCTTAACCACGGGGGGCAGGGGCGGCTACACCTTC
TRBJ1-2 | . | TRBV18 | . | CASSPRTGTSSYGYTF | TGTGCCAGCTCACCACGAACTGGTACAAGCTCCTATGGCTACACCTTC
TRBJ2-5 | TRBD1 | TRBV30 | . | CAWSRQGEDQYF | TGTGCCTGGAGCAGACAGGGGGAGGACCAGTACTTC
TRBJ2-7 | TRBD1 | TRBV7-3 | . | CASSSLPGQADQYF | TGTGCCAGCAGCTCTCTGCCGGGACAGGCGGACCAGTACTTC
TRBJ2-3 | . | TRBV9 | . | CASSSRGVGTDTQYF | TGTGCCAGCAGCTCTCGCGGGGTGGGCACAGATACGCAGTATTTT
TRBJ1-2 | TRBD1 | TRBV6-5 | . | CASRAPGQGASGYTF | TGTGCCAGCAGGGCCCCGGGACAGGGGGCGAGTGGCTACACCTTC
TRBJ1-2 | . | TRBV10-3 | . | CATRPLTGSGGYTF | TGTGCCACAAGGCCGCTTACAGGGTCGGGTGGCTACACCTTC
TRBJ1-1 | TRBD1 | TRBV6-5 | . | CASSSQGAQVQTEAFF | TGTGCCAGCAGTTCCCAGGGGGCGCAGGTTCAGACTGAAGCTTTCTTT
TRBJ2-5 | . | TRBV7-2 | . | CASSLGPLGGETQYF | TGTGCCAGCAGCTTAGGTCCGTTGGGTGGCGAGACCCAGTACTTC
TRBJ1-3 | . | TRBV30 | . | CAWSVGQGSSGNTIYF | TGTGCCTGGAGTGTAGGCCAGGGGAGCTCTGGAAACACCATATATTTT
TRBJ1-2 | TRBD1 | TRBV9 | . | CANSSRTQGADGYTF | TGTGCCAACAGCTCTCGGACACAGGGGGCTGATGGCTACACCTTC
TRBJ2-7 | . | TRBV11-2 | . | CASSLSPAYEQYF | TGTGCCAGCAGCTTATCCCCCGCCTACGAGCAGTACTTC
TRBJ2-1 | TRBD2 | TRBV5-1 | . | CASSLWSSGGLNEQFF | TGCGCCAGCAGCTTGTGGTCTAGCGGGGGCCTAAATGAGCAGTTCTTC
TRBJ2-7 | . | TRBV7-2 | . | CASSSSGTAGYEQYF | TGTGCCAGCAGCTCCTCCGGGACGGCGGGCTACGAGCAGTACTTC
TRBJ2-4 | . | TRBV5-1 | . | CASSLLGAVGNIQYF | TGCGCCAGCAGCTTGTTGGGGGCGGTGGGAAACATTCAGTACTTC
TRBJ2-7 | . | TRBV28 | . | CASSSGAFDYEQYF | TGTGCCAGCAGTTCGGGGGCGTTCGACTACGAGCAGTACTTC
TRBJ2-3 | TRBD1 | TRBV30 | few | CAWRTGGTDTQYF | TGTGCCTGGAGGACAGGGGGGACAGATACGCAGTATTTT
TRBJ2-7 | TRBD1 | TRBV7-2 | few | CASSFKTGGRVYEQYF | TGTGCCAGCAGCTTCAAAACAGGGGGAAGGGTGTACGAGCAGTACTTC
TRBJ2-1 | . | TRBV10-3 | . | CAISEFQGDGEQFF | TGTGCCATCAGTGAGTTTCAGGGTGACGGTGAGCAGTTCTTC
TRBJ1-1 | . | TRBV6-5 | . | CASSSSYGRNTEAFF | TGTGCCAGCAGTTCCTCGTATGGTAGGAACACTGAAGCTTTCTTT
TRBJ1-5 | . | TRBV7-8 | . | CASSLGEWTGPQHF | TGTGCCAGCAGCTTAGGGGAGTGGACTGGGCCCCAGCATTTT
TRBJ2-3 | TRBD1 | TRBV11-2 | . | CASSPTGHSTDTQYF | TGTGCCAGCAGCCCGACAGGGCACAGCACAGATACGCAGTATTTT
TRBJ2-1 | TRBD2 | TRBV7-2 | few | CASSLGLAGVSGNEQFF | TGTGCCAGCAGCTTAGGACTAGCGGGGGTATCGGGCAATGAGCAGTTCTTC
TRBJ1-2 | . | TRBV18 | once | CASSPAANYGYTF | TGTGCCAGCTCACCAGCGGCAAACTATGGCTACACCTTC
TRBJ2-3 | . | TRBV18 | . | CASSPNLGDTDTQYF | TGTGCCAGCTCACCAAACCTCGGGGACACAGATACGCAGTATTTT
TRBJ1-1 | . | TRBV7-9 | once | CASRTQQNTEAFF | TGTGCCAGCAGAACACAACAGAACACTGAAGCTTTCTTT
TRBJ2-7 | . | TRBV7-2 | . | CASSLEASGDSEQYF | TGTGCCAGCAGTCTAGAGGCGTCAGGGGATAGCGAGCAGTACTTC
TRBJ1-4 | TRBD1 | TRBV30 | . | CAWSPTQGANEKLFF | TGTGCCTGGAGTCCGACGCAGGGGGCTAATGAAAAACTGTTTTTT
TRBJ1-1 | . | TRBV2 | . | CASMGSRGTEAFF | TGTGCCAGCATGGGAAGTAGGGGCACTGAAGCTTTCTTT
TRBJ1-3 | . | TRBV11-3 | . | CASSLGGPPSDNTIYF | TGTGCCAGCAGCTTAGGCGGTCCCCCGTCCGACAACACCATATATTTT
TRBJ2-1 | . | TRBV11-3 | few | CASSVAKGIYNEQFF | TGTGCCAGCAGCGTAGCAAAGGGTATATACAATGAGCAGTTCTTC
TRBJ1-6 | . | TRBV6-6 | . | CASSFPLSPLHF | TGTGCCAGCAGTTTTCCCCTTTCACCCCTCCACTTT